A selection of T cell receptor beta chains follows, all from one sample in a study of shared clonotypes between healthy human individuals. Produced via immunoSEQ multiplex PCR; TCRdb's table is partial and in-frame only. The table lists around 1,900,000 clones, 80% to 95% of them singletons, with around 1.7% in the top ten. Source material: naive CD8+ T cells from PBMCs. All receptors derive from a man aged 18 to 29 in good health. Some clones in this sample may be carry-over from other donors' samples. The CDR3 runs from the conserved cysteine through the conserved F or W. D genes are given only for firm matches. Clone size appears in some rows only: once, few, many, or a class for an expanded clone.

J	size	D	V	CDR3	DNA
TRBJ2-1	few	-	TRBV7-9	CASSLAPQEQFF	TGTGCCAGCAGCTTAGCCCCACAGGAGCAGTTCTTC
TRBJ2-7	-	-	TRBV4-2	CASSQVPYEQYF	TGTGCCAGCAGCCAAGTACCCTACGAGCAGTACTTC
TRBJ1-5	few	-	TRBV9	CASSSGGGRQPQHF	TGTGCCAGCAGCTCCGGAGGGGGACGACAGCCCCAGCATTTT
TRBJ1-1	few	-	TRBV21-1	CASSSPGRLQNTEAFF	TGTGCCAGCAGCTCCCCGGGGAGGCTCCAGAACACTGAAGCTTTCTTT
TRBJ1-5	-	TRBD1	TRBV19	CASSPGTGARIASNNQPQHF	TGTGCCAGTAGCCCGGGTACAGGGGCTAGGATCGCGTCAAATAATCAGCCCCAGCATTTT
TRBJ2-7	once	-	TRBV5-4	CASSNRDFLYEQYF	TGTGCCAGCAGCAATCGGGACTTCCTCTACGAGCAGTACTTC
TRBJ1-5	-	TRBD1	TRBV6-5	CASRDHRGSNQPQHF	TGTGCCAGCAGAGACCACAGGGGTAGCAATCAGCCCCAGCATTTT
TRBJ1-1	-	-	TRBV9	CASSVPQGVNTEAFF	TGTGCCAGCAGCGTCCCCCAGGGCGTGAACACTGAAGCTTTCTTT
TRBJ2-3	-	TRBD2	TRBV2	CASSEVAGGFRDTQYF	TGTGCCAGCAGTGAAGTGGCGGGAGGCTTCAGAGATACGCAGTATTTT
TRBJ2-2	-	TRBD2	TRBV5-6	CASSSTLAGKTGELFF	TGTGCCAGCAGCTCAACCCTAGCGGGAAAGACCGGGGAGCTGTTTTTT
TRBJ2-7	-	TRBD2	TRBV9	CASRIPGLAFYEQYF	TGTGCCAGCAGAATACCGGGACTAGCGTTCTACGAGCAGTACTTC
TRBJ2-7	-	TRBD2	TRBV25-1	CASSEGLLVQYF	TGTGCCAGCAGTGAGGGACTACTAGTGCAGTACTTC
TRBJ1-5	-	-	TRBV28	CASSTPQGGNQPQHF	TGTGCCAGCAGTACCCCCCAAGGGGGGAATCAGCCCCAGCATTTT
TRBJ2-1	-	TRBD2	TRBV7-7	CASSKGLAGQNEQFF	TGTGCCAGCAGCAAAGGACTAGCGGGACAAAATGAGCAGTTCTTC
TRBJ1-2	-	TRBD1	TRBV7-2	CASSWTGGNYGYTF	TGTGCCAGCAGTTGGACAGGGGGAAACTATGGCTACACCTTC
TRBJ2-1	-	TRBD2	TRBV4-2	CASSQWGGSPYNEQFF	TGTGCCAGCAGCCAGTGGGGGGGGAGTCCCTACAATGAGCAGTTCTTC
TRBJ2-7	-	-	TRBV6-6	CASSYSLGLLYEQYF	TGTGCCAGCAGTTACTCGCTGGGACTCCTCTACGAGCAGTACTTC
TRBJ2-3	-	-	TRBV9	CASSSWTLGDTQYF	TGTGCCAGCAGCTCTTGGACCCTAGGGGATACGCAGTATTTT
TRBJ1-2	-	TRBD1	TRBV30	CAWGGTDYGYTF	TGTGCCTGGGGGGGGACAGACTATGGCTACACCTTC
TRBJ1-1	few	TRBD1	TRBV2	CASKVEDRALVMNTEAFF	TGTGCCAGCAAGGTCGAAGACAGGGCGCTGGTTATGAACACTGAAGCTTTCTTT
TRBJ2-7	-	-	TRBV5-1	CASSLGSGSYEQYF	TGCGCCAGCAGCTTGGGGTCAGGTTCCTACGAGCAGTACTTC
TRBJ2-7	-	TRBD1	TRBV5-1	CASSLGGGYEQYF	TGCGCCAGCAGCTTAGGGGGCGGGTACGAGCAGTACTTC
TRBJ2-7	-	TRBD1	TRBV5-4	CASSYPGTVYEQYF	TGTGCCAGCAGCTATCCAGGGACAGTCTACGAGCAGTACTTC
TRBJ2-3	-	-	TRBV2	CASSLDIAADTQYF	TGTGCCAGCAGTCTAGATATTGCGGCAGATACGCAGTATTTT
TRBJ1-1	-	-	TRBV7-3	CASSLGGPEAFF	TGTGCCAGCAGCTTGGGTGGGCCCGAAGCTTTCTTT
TRBJ1-1	-	-	TRBV19	CASSREGLTEAFF	TGTGCCAGTAGTAGGGAGGGCTTAACTGAAGCTTTCTTT
TRBJ2-7	-	-	TRBV4-3	CASSPNGLGAYEQYF	TGCGCCAGCAGCCCTAACGGGCTCGGGGCCTACGAGCAGTACTTC
TRBJ1-5	-	-	TRBV27	CASSLLSRAAPQHF	TGTGCCAGCAGTTTATTATCTCGGGCAGCACCCCAGCATTTT
TRBJ1-3	-	-	TRBV11-2	CASSAYKAKGGNTIYF	TGTGCCAGCAGCGCATACAAGGCGAAGGGGGGAAACACCATATATTTT
TRBJ2-7	-	TRBD2	TRBV5-1	CASCLSSGRIYEQYF	TGCGCCAGCTGCTTGAGTAGCGGGAGGATATACGAGCAGTACTTC
TRBJ2-7	-	TRBD1	TRBV6-1	CASRTGGSYEQYF	TGTGCCAGCAGGACAGGGGGCTCTTACGAGCAGTACTTC
TRBJ1-1	-	-	TRBV6-5	CASSYSFSGEAFF	TGTGCCAGCAGTTACTCTTTTTCGGGGGAAGCTTTCTTT
TRBJ2-3	-	TRBD2	TRBV7-2	CASSRTSGRTDTQYF	TGTGCCAGCAGCCGGACTAGCGGGAGAACAGATACGCAGTATTTT
TRBJ2-5	-	-	TRBV10-2	CASSEVGVETQYF	TGCGCCAGCAGTGAGGTAGGGGTAGAGACCCAGTACTTC
TRBJ1-5	-	-	TRBV10-2	CASRPDSTAQPQHF	TGCGCCAGCAGGCCGGACAGCACGGCCCAGCCCCAGCATTTT
TRBJ2-7	-	-	TRBV7-9	CASSLGSGGQYEQYF	TGTGCCAGCAGCCTGGGCTCGGGGGGCCAGTACGAGCAGTACTTC
TRBJ2-2	-	-	TRBV19	CASSILGTGSGELFF	TGTGCCAGTAGTATTTTAGGGACGGGGTCCGGGGAGCTGTTTTTT
TRBJ2-2	-	TRBD1	TRBV10-3	CAISDTPGQGDTGELFF	TGTGCCATCAGTGACACACCAGGACAGGGGGACACCGGGGAGCTGTTTTTT
TRBJ2-7	-	-	TRBV7-9	CASSLVPGERSYEQYF	TGTGCCAGCAGCTTAGTTCCGGGGGAAAGGTCCTACGAGCAGTACTTC
TRBJ2-7	-	-	TRBV6-1	CASSGSPVPGIEQYF	TGTGCCAGCAGTGGGTCCCCGGTTCCGGGGATCGAGCAGTACTTC
TRBJ2-3	-	-	TRBV27	CASSSRRRGPDTQYF	TGTGCCAGCAGTTCTCGGCGGAGAGGTCCAGATACGCAGTATTTT
TRBJ2-7	-	TRBD1	TRBV7-9	CASSLVPGGGAYEQYF	TGTGCCAGCAGCTTAGTCCCAGGGGGCGGAGCCTACGAGCAGTACTTC
TRBJ1-1	-	-	TRBV27	CASSLSLGDTEAFF	TGTGCCAGCAGTTTATCGTTGGGGGACACTGAAGCTTTCTTT
TRBJ2-7	-	TRBD1	TRBV5-1	CASSLTGTAYEQYF	TGCGCCAGCAGCTTAACCGGGACAGCCTACGAGCAGTACTTC
TRBJ2-2	-	-	TRBV27	CASSLVGGSGELFF	TGTGCCAGCAGTTTGGTTGGGGGCTCCGGGGAGCTGTTTTTT
TRBJ1-1	-	-	TRBV7-9	CASSGASRGNTEAFF	TGTGCCAGCAGCGGCGCCTCACGCGGGAACACTGAAGCTTTCTTT
TRBJ2-2	-	-	TRBV9	CASSLGSNTGELFF	TGTGCCAGCAGCCTTGGGTCGAACACCGGGGAGCTGTTTTTT
TRBJ1-2	once	TRBD1	TRBV28	CASSLGTGGKLYGYTF	TGTGCCAGCAGTTTAGGGACAGGGGGCAAGTTATATGGCTACACCTTC
TRBJ1-3	once	TRBD1	TRBV7-9	CASRQGTGGNTIYF	TGTGCCAGCAGGCAAGGGACAGGGGGAAACACCATATATTTT
TRBJ2-7	-	TRBD1	TRBV14	CASSPGQTYEQYF	TGTGCCAGCAGCCCGGGACAGACCTACGAGCAGTACTTC
TRBJ1-3	-	-	TRBV4-1	CASSQSGPSSGNTIYF	TGCGCCAGCAGCCAATCAGGACCGAGCTCTGGAAACACCATATATTTT
TRBJ2-7	-	-	TRBV9	CASSVAPSSYEQYF	TGTGCCAGCAGCGTAGCGCCTAGTTCCTACGAGCAGTACTTC
TRBJ2-1	-	-	TRBV10-1	CASSEVASYNEQFF	TGCGCCAGCAGTGAGGTGGCCTCCTACAATGAGCAGTTCTTC
TRBJ2-2	-	TRBD2	TRBV10-3	CAIREAGGNTGELFF	TGTGCCATCAGGGAAGCGGGAGGGAACACCGGGGAGCTGTTTTTT
TRBJ2-1	once	TRBD2	TRBV6-4	CASSENVVAGGVNEQFF	TGTGCCAGCAGTGAGAATGTGGTAGCGGGAGGTGTCAATGAGCAGTTCTTC
TRBJ2-7	-	TRBD2	TRBV4-1	CASSPRTSGSGEQYF	TGCGCCAGCAGCCCGCGGACTAGCGGGAGTGGCGAGCAGTACTTC
TRBJ1-3	-	-	TRBV7-9	CASSLWDENTIYF	TGTGCCAGCAGCCTTTGGGACGAAAACACCATATATTTT
TRBJ2-7	-	TRBD2	TRBV5-1	CASSLTGTSGAYEQYF	TGCGCCAGCAGCTTGACCGGGACTAGCGGGGCCTACGAGCAGTACTTC
TRBJ2-1	-	TRBD1	TRBV10-3	CAISEVDRHNEQFF	TGTGCCATCAGTGAGGTGGACAGGCACAATGAGCAGTTCTTC
TRBJ1-2	-	-	TRBV19	CASSMGSNYGYTF	TGTGCCAGTAGTATGGGGAGTAACTATGGCTACACCTTC